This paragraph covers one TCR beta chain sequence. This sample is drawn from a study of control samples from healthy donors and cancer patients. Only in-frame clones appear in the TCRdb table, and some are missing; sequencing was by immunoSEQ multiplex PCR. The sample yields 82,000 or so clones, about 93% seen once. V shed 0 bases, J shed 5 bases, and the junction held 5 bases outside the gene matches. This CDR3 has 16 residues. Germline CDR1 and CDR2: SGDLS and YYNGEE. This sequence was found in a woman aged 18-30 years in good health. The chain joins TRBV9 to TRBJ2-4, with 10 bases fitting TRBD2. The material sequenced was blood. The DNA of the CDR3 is TGTGCCAGCAGCGTAGCCACTAGCGGGACTCAAAACATTCAGTACTTC. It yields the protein CASSVATSGTQNIQYF. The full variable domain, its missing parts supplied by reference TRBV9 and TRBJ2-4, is DSGVTQTPKHLITATGQRVTLRCSPRSGDLSVYWYQQSLDQGLQFLIQYYNGEERAKGNILERFSAQQFPDLHSELNLSSLELGDSALYFCASSVATSGTQNIQYFGAGTRLSVL.